This T cell receptor (beta chain) comes out of a study of Tregs in tolerant kidney transplant recipients. The CDR3 has 13 residues. Germline V gene lookup returns CDR1 LNHDA and CDR2 SQIVND (reference sequence). The V end lost 4 bases, the J end lost 2 bases, and 7 bases lay between the germline ends. Study results and caveats: Changing PCR primers prevented nucleotide comparison between some patients' samples.

The nonmyeloablative bone marrow transplants came from related graft donors, with transient mixed chimerism. Unstimulated regulatory T cells (CD4+CD25+CD127-), CD4+CD25- non-regulatory cells, CD4 and CD8 cells were FACS-sorted from thawed PBMCs. Remarks on this clone: Antigen: not known.

Data came from immunoSEQ multiplex PCR; TCRdb stores just in-frame clones and leaves some out. The sample consists of about 55,000 clones, about 91% of them appearing once. The TCR was taken from a human patient who received a combined kidney and bone marrow transplant. A subset of T cells may come from the graft donor. The chain is built from TRBV19 and TRBJ2-3; no clear D. The starting material was CD8+ T cells from blood (PBMCs), obtained 24 months after the transplant. The CDR3: CASSRLNTDTQYF. The CDR3 DNA sequence: TGTGCCAGTAGTAGGCTCAACACAGATACGCAGTATTTT.